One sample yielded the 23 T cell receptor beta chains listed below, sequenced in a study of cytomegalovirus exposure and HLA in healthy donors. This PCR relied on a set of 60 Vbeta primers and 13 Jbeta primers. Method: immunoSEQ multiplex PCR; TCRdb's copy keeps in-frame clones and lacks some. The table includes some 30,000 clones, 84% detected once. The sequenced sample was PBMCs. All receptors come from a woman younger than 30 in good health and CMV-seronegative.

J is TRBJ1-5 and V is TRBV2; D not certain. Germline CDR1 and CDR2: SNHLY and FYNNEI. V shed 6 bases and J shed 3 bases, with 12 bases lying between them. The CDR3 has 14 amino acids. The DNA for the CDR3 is TGTGCCAGCAGATTAGACACATCCAATCAGCCCCAGCATTTT. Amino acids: CASRLDTSNQPQHF.

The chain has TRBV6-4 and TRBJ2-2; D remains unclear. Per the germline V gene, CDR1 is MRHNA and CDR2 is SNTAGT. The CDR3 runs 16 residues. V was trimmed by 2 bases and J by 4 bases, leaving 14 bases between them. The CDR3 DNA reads TGTGCCAGCAGTGACACGTCTATGCGAGCCACCGGGGAGCTGTTTTTT. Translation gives CASSDTSMRATGELFF.

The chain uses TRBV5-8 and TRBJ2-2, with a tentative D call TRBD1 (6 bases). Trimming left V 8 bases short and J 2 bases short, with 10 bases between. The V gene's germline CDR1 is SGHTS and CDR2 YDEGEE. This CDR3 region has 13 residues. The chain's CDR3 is CARRQANTGELFF. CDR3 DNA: TGTGCCAGGAGACAGGCAAACACCGGGGAGCTGTTTTTT.

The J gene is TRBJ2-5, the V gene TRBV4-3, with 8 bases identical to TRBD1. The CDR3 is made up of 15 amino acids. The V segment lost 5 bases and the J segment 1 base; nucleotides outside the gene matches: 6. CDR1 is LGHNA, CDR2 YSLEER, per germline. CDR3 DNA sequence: TGCGCCAGCAGCTCCGACAGGGGAACCCAAGAGACCCAGTACTTC. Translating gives CASSSDRGTQETQYF.

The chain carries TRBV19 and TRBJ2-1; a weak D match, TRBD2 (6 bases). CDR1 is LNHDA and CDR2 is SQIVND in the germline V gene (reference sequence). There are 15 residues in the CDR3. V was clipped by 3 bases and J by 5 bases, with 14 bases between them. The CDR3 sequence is CASSISPWGDNEQFF. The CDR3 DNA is TGTGCCAGTAGTATCAGCCCATGGGGGGACAATGAGCAGTTCTTC. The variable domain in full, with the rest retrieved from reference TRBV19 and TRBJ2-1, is DGGITQSPKYLFRKEGQNVTLSCEQNLNHDAMYWYRQDPGQGLRLIYYSQIVNDFQKGDIAEGYSVSREKKESFPLTVTSAQKNPTAFYLCASSISPWGDNEQFFGPGTRLTVL.

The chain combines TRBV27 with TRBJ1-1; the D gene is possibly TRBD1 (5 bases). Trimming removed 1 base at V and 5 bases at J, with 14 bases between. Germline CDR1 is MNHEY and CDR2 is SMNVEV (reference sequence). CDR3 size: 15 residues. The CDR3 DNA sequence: TGTGCCAGCAGTTTATTGACAGTTTTGGGTACTGAAGCTTTCTTT. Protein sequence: CASSLLTVLGTEAFF.

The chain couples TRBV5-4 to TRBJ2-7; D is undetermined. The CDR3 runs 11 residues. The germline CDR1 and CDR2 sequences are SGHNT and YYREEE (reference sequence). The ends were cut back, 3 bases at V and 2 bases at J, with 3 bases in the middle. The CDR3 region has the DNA TGTGCCAGCAGCTCCGCCTACGAGCAGTACTTC. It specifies CASSSAYEQYF.

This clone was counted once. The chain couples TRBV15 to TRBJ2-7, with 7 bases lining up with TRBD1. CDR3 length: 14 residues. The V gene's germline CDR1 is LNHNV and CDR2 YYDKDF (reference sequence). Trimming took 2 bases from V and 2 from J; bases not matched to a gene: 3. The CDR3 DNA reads TGTGCCACCAGCAGATATACAGGGGCCTACGAGCAGTACTTC. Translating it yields CATSRYTGAYEQYF.

The DNA for the CDR3 is TGTGCCAGTACTACAGGGGACGTATTGAACACTGAAGCTTTCTTT. Residues: CASTTGDVLNTEAFF. The chain couples TRBV19 to TRBJ1-1, with 7 bases fitting TRBD1. V was pared by 7 bases and J by 0 bases, with 8 bases of the junction left unmatched. CDR1 and CDR2 from the germline V gene are LNHDA and SQIVND (reference sequence). This CDR3 is built from 15 residues. Drawing the rest from reference TRBV19 and TRBJ1-1, the complete variable domain is DGGITQSPKYLFRKEGQNVTLSCEQNLNHDAMYWYRQDPGQGLRLIYYSQIVNDFQKGDIAEGYSVSREKKESFPLTVTSAQKNPTAFYLCASTTGDVLNTEAFFGQGTRLTVV.

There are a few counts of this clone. The CDR3 reads CASSLRGRDRGLEAFF. CDR3 DNA: TGTGCCAGCAGCTTAAGGGGCCGCGACAGGGGGCTTGAAGCTTTCTTT. The rearrangement joins TRBV7-3 to TRBJ1-1; 10 nucleotides line up with TRBD1. V dropped 1 base and J dropped 7; count of bases not matched to a gene: 9. There are 16 residues in the CDR3. CDR1 is SGHTA, CDR2 FQGTGA, per germline.

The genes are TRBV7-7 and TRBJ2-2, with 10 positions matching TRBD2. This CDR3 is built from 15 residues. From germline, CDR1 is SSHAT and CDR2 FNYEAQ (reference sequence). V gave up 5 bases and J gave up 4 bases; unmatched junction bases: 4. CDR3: CASSPTSGTTGELFF. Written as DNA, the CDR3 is TGTGCCAGCAGCCCTACTAGCGGGACCACCGGGGAGCTGTTTTTT.

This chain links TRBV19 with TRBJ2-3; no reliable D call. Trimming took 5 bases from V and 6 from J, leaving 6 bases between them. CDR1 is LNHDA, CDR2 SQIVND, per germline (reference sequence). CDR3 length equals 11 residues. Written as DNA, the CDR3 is TGTGCCAGTAGTCCAGGTGATACGCAGTATTTT. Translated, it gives CASSPGDTQYF.

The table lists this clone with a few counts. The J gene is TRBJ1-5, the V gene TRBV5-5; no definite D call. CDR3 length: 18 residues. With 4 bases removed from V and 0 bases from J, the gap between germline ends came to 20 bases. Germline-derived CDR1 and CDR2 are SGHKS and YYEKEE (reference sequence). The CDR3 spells CASSPAPLLTSSNQPQHF. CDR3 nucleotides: TGTGCCAGCAGCCCCGCCCCCCTACTGACATCTAGCAATCAGCCCCAGCATTTT.

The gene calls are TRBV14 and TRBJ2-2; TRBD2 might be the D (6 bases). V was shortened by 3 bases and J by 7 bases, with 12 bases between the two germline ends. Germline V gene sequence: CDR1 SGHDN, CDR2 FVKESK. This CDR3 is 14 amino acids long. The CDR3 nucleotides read TGTGCCAGCAGCCAGAGCCTAGCGATCGGGGAGCTGTTTTTT. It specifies CASSQSLAIGELFF.

In DNA form, the CDR3 reads TGTGCCAGCAGCTTAGTTCCATTGAACACCGGGGAGCTGTTTTTT. Translating gives CASSLVPLNTGELFF. This chain uses TRBV7-9 with TRBJ2-2, with unresolved D. The V end was cut by 1 base, the J end by 1 base, with 7 bases between. Germline lookup yields CDR1 SEHNR and CDR2 FQNEAQ (reference sequence). This CDR3 has 15 amino acids.

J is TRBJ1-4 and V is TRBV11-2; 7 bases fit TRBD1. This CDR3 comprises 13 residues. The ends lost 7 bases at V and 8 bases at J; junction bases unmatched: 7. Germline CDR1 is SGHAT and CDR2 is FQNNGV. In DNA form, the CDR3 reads TGTGCCAGCAACAGGGGACTAGGGGAAAAACTGTTTTTT. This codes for CASNRGLGEKLFF.

The CDR3 DNA reads as TGCGCCAGCAGCTTGGCGATAACAGGTGAAAAACTGTTTTTT. Its protein product is CASSLAITGEKLFF. The chain is built from TRBV5-1 and TRBJ1-4; the D gene is possibly TRBD1 (5 bases). CDR3 size: 14 residues. With 0 bases removed from V and 7 bases from J, the gap between germline ends came to 10 bases. The V gene's germline CDR1 is SGHRS and CDR2 YFSETQ. Complete variable domain (other parts from reference TRBV5-1 and TRBJ1-4): KAGVTQTPRYLIKTRGQQVTLSCSPISGHRSVSWYQQTPGQGLQFLFEYFSETQRNKGNFPGRFSGRQFSNSRSEMNVSTLELGDSALYLCASSLAITGEKLFFGSGTQLSVL.

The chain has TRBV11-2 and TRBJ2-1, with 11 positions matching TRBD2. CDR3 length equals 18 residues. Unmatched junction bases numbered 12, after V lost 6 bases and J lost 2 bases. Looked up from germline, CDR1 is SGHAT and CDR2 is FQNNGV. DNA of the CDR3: TGTGCCAGCAGTCTCCTAGCGGGGGGTGGGCTTACCTACAATGAGCAGTTCTTC. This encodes CASSLLAGGGLTYNEQFF.

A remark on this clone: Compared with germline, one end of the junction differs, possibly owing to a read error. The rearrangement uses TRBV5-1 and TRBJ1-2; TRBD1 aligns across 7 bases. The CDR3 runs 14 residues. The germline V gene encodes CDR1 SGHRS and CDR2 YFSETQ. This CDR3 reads CASSKGQQRYGYPF. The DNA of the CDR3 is TGCGCCAGCAGCAAGGGACAGCAGAGGTATGGCTACCCCTTC.

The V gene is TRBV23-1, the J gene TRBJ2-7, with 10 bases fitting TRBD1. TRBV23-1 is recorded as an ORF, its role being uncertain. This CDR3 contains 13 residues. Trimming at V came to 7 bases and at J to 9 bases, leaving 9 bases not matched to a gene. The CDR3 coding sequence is TGCGCCAGCACTGAACCGGGACAGGGGTGGCAGTACTTC. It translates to CASTEPGQGWQYF.

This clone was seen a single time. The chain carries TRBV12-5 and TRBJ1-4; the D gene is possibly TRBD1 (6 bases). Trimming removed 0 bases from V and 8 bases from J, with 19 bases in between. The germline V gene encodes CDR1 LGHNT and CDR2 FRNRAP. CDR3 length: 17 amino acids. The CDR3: CASGLVLSRGGEEKLFF. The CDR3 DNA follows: TGTGCTAGTGGTTTGGTACTATCTCGAGGGGGTGAAGAAAAACTGTTTTTT.

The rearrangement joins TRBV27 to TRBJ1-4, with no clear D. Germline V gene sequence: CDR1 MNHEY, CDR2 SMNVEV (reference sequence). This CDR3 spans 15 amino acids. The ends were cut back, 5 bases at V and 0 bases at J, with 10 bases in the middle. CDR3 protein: CASSAQLATNEKLFF. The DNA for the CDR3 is TGTGCCAGCAGTGCCCAGTTGGCAACTAATGAAAAACTGTTTTTT.

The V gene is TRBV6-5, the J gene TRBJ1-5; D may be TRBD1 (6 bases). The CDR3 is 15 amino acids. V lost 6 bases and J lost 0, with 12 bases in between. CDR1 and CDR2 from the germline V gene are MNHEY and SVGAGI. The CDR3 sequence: CASRVTGNSNQPQHF. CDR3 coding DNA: TGTGCCAGCAGAGTGACAGGCAATAGCAATCAGCCCCAGCATTTT.